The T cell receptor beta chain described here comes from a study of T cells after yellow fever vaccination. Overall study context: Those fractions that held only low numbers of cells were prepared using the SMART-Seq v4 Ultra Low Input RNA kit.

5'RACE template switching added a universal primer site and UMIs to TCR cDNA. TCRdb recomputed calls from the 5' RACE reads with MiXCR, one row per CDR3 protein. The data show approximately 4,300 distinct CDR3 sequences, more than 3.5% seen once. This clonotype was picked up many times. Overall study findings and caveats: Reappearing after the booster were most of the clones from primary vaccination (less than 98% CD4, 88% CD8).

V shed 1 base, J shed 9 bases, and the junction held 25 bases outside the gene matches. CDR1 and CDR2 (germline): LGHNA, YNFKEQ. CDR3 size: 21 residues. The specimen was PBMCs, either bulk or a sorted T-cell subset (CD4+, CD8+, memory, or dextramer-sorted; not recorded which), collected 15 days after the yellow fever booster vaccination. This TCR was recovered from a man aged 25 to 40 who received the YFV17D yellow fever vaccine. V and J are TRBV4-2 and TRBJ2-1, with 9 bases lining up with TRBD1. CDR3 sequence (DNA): TGTGCCAGCAGCCAAGCGACAGAGACAGGGGGTCTGACAGGCCCAGGGGGTGAGCAGTTCTTC. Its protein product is CASSQATETGGLTGPGGEQFF.